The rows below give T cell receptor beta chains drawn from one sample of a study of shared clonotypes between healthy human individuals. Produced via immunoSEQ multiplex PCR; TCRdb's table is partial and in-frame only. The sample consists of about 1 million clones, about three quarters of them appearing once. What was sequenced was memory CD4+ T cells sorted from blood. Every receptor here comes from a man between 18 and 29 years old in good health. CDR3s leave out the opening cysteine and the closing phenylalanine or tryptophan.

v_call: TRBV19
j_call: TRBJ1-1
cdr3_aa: ASTITGGGTEAF

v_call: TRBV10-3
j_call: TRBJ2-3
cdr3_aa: AISVKSREGTADTQY

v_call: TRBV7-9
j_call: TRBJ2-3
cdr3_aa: ASSPSGTLNTQY

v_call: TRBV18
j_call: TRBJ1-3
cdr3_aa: ASSSIADGRSSSGNTIY

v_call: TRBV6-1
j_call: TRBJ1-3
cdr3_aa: ASSDLQGISGNTIY

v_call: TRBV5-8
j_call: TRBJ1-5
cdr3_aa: ASSVAQYVGNQPQH

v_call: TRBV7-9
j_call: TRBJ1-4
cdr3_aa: ASSSQQGGGEKLF

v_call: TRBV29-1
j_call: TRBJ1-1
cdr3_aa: SAGDLMNTEAF

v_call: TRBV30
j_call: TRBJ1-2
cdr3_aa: AWSGGHGYT

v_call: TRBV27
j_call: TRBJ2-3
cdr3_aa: ASIAYRAPDTQY

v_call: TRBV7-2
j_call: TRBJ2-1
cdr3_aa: ASSLAGLAGYNEQF

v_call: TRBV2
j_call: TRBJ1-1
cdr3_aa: ASSEAGWGGGRAEAF

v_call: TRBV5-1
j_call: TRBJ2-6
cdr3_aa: ASSLATLSGANVLT

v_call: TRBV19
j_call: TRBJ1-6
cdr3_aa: ASSTTGSRAGSPLH

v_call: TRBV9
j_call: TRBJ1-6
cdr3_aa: ASRGIDNSPLH

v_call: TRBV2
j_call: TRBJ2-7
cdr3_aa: ASWSGRRINEQY

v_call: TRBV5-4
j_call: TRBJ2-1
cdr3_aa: ASSLGESGGDEQF

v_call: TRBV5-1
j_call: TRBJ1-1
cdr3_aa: ASSLVGSVNTEAF

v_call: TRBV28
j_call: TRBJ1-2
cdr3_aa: ASRNPGTGGYGYT

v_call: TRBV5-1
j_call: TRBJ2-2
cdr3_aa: ASSLDRVGTGELF

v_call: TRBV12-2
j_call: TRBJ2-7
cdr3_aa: ASLEKEGEDEQY

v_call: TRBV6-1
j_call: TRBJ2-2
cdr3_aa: ASSERFNTGELF

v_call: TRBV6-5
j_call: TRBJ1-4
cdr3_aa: ASSYGGTGDEKLF

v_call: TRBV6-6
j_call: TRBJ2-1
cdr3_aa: ASSHSGSFYNEQF

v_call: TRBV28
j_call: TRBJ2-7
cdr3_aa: ASSKLTGGLSYEQY

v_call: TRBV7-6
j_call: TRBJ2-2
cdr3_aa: ASSLGSPEGKPGELF

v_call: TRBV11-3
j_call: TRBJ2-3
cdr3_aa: ASRSSGVGLTDTQY

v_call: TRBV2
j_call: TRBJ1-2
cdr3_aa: ASSEEILANYGYT

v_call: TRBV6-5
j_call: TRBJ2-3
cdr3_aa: ASKLSGGSTDTQY

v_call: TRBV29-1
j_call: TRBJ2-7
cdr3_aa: SVEVIGEQY

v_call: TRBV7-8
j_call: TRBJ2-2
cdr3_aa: ASSRRGTGELF

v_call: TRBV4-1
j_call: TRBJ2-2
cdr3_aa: ASSQDLGRRTNTGELF